This entry lists 5 T cell receptor beta chains sequenced from one sample in a study of shared clonotypes between healthy human individuals (TCRdb year 2020). CD8 naive samples consisted of CD45RO-negative cells that were positively selected for CCR7, yielding a CD45RA+CCR7+ population without TemRA cells. Libraries were prepared through the immunoSEQ multiplex PCR assay. The immuneACCESS repertoire file appears here via TCRdb, limited to in-frame rearrangements. These files lack a portion of the clones; in checked studies, under half of the deficit traces to unresolved V genes, and the cause of the others is not known. The sample data list 2 million to 2.5 million clones, and more than 85% of these were observed just once. Of the sample, 1.5% to 2% is held by the ten largest clones. The specimen was naive CD8+ T cells from PBMCs. Reading the label with the study, this specimen's cell subset or site is: CD45RA+CCR7+. These receptors were taken from a man aged 18 to 29 in good health. Some clones in this sample may be carry-over from other donors' samples.

The chain couples TRBV5-1 to TRBJ2-7; 8 bases fit TRBD2. CDR3 length equals 15 residues. Germline V lookup: CDR1 SGHRS, CDR2 YFSETQ. The J segment lost 4 bases and the V segment lost 0 bases, leaving 6 bases of the junction unmatched. The CDR3 sequence is CASSLDAGGTYEQYF. The CDR3 DNA follows: TGCGCCAGCAGCTTGGACGCGGGGGGCACTTACGAGCAGTACTTC.

J is TRBJ2-3 and V is TRBV7-6, with a weak D call TRBD2 (5 bases). The CDR3 contains 13 residues. Germline V gene sequence: CDR1 SGHVS, CDR2 FNYEAQ. Deletions cut 3 bases from V and 6 bases from J, with 10 bases between. The CDR3 DNA reads TGTGCCAGCAGCTTTACTAGGTTCGATACGCAGTATTTT. It yields the protein CASSFTRFDTQYF.

The genes are TRBV4-1 and TRBJ2-3, with a tentative D call TRBD2 (6 bases). Germline CDR1 and CDR2: MGHRA and YSYEKL. V gave up 1 base and J gave up 0 bases, with 8 bases separating them. This CDR3 region has 15 residues. CDR3 sequence reads: CASSQVGTSTDTQYF. As DNA, the CDR3 is TGCGCCAGCAGCCAAGTAGGGACTAGCACAGATACGCAGTATTTT.

V gene TRBV9 combines with J gene TRBJ2-3, with 7 nucleotides matching TRBD2. V shed 1 base and J 4 bases; nucleotides not matched to a gene: 6. The CDR3 is 15 amino acids. Germline CDR1 SGDLS, CDR2 YYNGEE. Here the CDR3 reads CASSVWGRAADTQYF. Written as DNA, the CDR3 is TGTGCCAGCAGCGTATGGGGGAGGGCGGCAGATACGCAGTATTTT.

The chain has TRBV19 and TRBJ1-2; D gene unclear. V gave up 6 bases and J gave up 6 bases, with 14 bases separating them. CDR1 is LNHDA, CDR2 SQIVND, per germline (reference sequence). CDR3 size: 13 residues. CDR3 sequence: CASRNGRQDGYTF. The CDR3 nucleotides read TGTGCCAGTAGGAACGGACGTCAGGATGGCTACACCTTC.